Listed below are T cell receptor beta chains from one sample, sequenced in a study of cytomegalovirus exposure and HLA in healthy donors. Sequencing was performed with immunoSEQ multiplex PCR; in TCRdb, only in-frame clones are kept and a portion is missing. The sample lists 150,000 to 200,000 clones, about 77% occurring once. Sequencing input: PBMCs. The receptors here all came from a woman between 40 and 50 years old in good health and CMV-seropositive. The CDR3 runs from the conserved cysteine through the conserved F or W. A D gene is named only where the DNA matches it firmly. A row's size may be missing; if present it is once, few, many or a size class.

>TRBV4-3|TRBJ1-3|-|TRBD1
TGCGCCAGCAGCCAAGGGACAGGGGAGAGCTCTGGAAACACCATATATTTT
CASSQGTGESSGNTIYF
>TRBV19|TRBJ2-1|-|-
TGTGCCAGTAGTACCGGGGGAAGCTCCTACAATGAGCAGTTCTTC
CASSTGGSSYNEQFF
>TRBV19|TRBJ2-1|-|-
TGTGCCAGTAGTATTGGGAGGACGGGGCAGTTCTTC
CASSIGRTGQFF
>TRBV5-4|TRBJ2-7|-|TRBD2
TGTGCCAGCAGCTTGGAGGCTAGCGGGGGGAACCTTCCCTACGAGCAGTACTTC
CASSLEASGGNLPYEQYF
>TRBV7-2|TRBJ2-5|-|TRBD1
TGTGCCAGCAGCACGACAGGGGCACAAGAGACCCAGTACTTC
CASSTTGAQETQYF
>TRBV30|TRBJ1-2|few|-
TGTGCCTGGGAGACGGGCTATGGCTACACCTTC
CAWETGYGYTF
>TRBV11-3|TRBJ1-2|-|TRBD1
TGTGCCAGCAGCACCCGGGACAGCCTAGCCTATGGCTACACCTTC
CASSTRDSLAYGYTF
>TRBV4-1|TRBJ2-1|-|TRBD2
TGCGCCAGCAGCCAAGAGGGAGTAGCGGGAGAGGAGTTCTTC
CASSQEGVAGEEFF
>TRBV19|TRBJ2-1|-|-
TGTGCCAGCAGTAAGGGCCGGAGGGATGAGCAGTTCTTC
CASSKGRRDEQFF
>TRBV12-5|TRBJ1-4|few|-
TGTGCTAGTGGTTTGGGTAGGAACAGGGTACTAAGAGAAGAAAAACTGTTTTTT
CASGLGRNRVLREEKLFF
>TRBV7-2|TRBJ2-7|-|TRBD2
TGTGCCAGCAGCTTAGGTCTAGCGGTACCAAGAACCTACGAGCAGTACTTC
CASSLGLAVPRTYEQYF
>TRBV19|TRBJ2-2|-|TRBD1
TGTGCCGCAAACAGGGGGCTGAACACCGGGGAGCTGTTTTTT
CAANRGLNTGELFF
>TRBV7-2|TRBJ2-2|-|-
TGTGCCAGCAGCTCCCAGCGGGCGGCGAACACCGGGGAGCTGTTTTTT
CASSSQRAANTGELFF
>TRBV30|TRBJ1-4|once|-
TGTGCCTCGGACAGCTTAAATGAAAAACTGTTTTTT
CASDSLNEKLFF
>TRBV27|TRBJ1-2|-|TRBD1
TGTGCCAGCAGTTTCATCTCCGGGACAGGGATGAACTATGGCTACACCTTC
CASSFISGTGMNYGYTF
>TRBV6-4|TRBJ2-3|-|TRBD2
TGTGCCAGCAGCCCCTTTCGGGGGGGCCGCACAGATACGCAGTATTTT
CASSPFRGGRTDTQYF
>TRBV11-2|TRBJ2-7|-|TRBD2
TGTGCCAGCAGCTTAGTAGCGGGGGTGAGCTCCTACGAGCAGTACTTC
CASSLVAGVSSYEQYF
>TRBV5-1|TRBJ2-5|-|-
TGCGCCAGCAGCCGCGGAAAGGAGACCCAGTACTTC
CASSRGKETQYF
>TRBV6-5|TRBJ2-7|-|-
TGTGCCACTCGTTTGGGGGACAAGCAGTACTTC
CATRLGDKQYF
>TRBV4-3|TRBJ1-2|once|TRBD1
TGCGCCAGCAGCCAGGCGACAGGGAACTATGGCTACACCTTC
CASSQATGNYGYTF
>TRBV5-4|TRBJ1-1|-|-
TGTGCCAGCAGCTTTTACGGGGGGACTGAAGCTTTCTTT
CASSFYGGTEAFF
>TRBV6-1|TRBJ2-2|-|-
TGTGCCAGCAGTGAACCGGCGGGCGGGGAGCTGTTTTTT
CASSEPAGGELFF
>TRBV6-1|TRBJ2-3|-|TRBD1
TGTGCCAGCAGTCCTCGGACAGGGCTGACAGATACGCAGTATTTT
CASSPRTGLTDTQYF
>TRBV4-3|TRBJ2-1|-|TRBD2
TGCGCCAGCAGCCAAGTTGGGCTAGCGGGGGGCCGTGGGAATGAGCAGTTCTTC
CASSQVGLAGGRGNEQFF